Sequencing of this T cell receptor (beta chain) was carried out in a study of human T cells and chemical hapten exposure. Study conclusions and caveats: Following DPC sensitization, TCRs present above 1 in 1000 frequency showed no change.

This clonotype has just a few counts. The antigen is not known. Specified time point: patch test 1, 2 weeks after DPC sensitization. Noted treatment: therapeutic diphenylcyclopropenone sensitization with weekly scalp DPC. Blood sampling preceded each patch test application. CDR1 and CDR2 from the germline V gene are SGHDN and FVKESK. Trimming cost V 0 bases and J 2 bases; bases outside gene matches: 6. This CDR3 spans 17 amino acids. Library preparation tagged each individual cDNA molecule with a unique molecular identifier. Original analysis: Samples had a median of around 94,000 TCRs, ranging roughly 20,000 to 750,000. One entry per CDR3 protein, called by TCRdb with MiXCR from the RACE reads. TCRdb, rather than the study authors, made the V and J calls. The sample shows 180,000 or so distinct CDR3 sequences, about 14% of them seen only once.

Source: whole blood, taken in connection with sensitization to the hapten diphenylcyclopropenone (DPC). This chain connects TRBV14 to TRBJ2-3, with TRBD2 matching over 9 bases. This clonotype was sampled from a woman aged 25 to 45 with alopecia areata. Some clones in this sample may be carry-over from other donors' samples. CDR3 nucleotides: TGTGCCAGCAGCCAAGATGGAGCGGGGGGCCCCACAGATACGCAGTATTTT. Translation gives CASSQDGAGGPTDTQYF.